The 9 T cell receptor beta chains presented below share a single source sample, sequenced in a study of read filtering for tumor transcriptome and immune sequencing. From approximately 430 ng of RNA, a library with molecular barcoded alpha/delta and beta/gamma adaptors was made. One entry per CDR3 protein results from TCRdb running MiXCR on the reads. The sample holds approximately 59,000 distinct CDR3 sequences, 10% to 15% seen once. Sequenced: a population of CD138-negative cells sorted from bone marrow. The source of these receptors is a donor at least 40 years old with multiple myeloma.

This clonotype was seen many times. The J gene is TRBJ2-7, the V gene TRBV20-1, with 8 positions matching TRBD1. The V gene's germline CDR1 is DFQATT and CDR2 SNEGSKA (reference sequence). Trimming cost V 8 bases and J 3 bases; bases outside gene matches: 15. CDR3 length: 15 residues. The CDR3 here is CSSQAEAGGNYEQYF. As DNA, the CDR3 is TGCAGTTCCCAAGCGGAGGCAGGGGGCAACTACGAGCAGTACTTC.

The CDR3 DNA is TGTGCCAGCTCACCACTGGTCACAGGGGGGAACACTGAAGCTTTCTTT. Its translation: CASSPLVTGGNTEAFF. This chain joins TRBV18 and TRBJ1-1, with TRBD1 matching 8 bases. The CDR3 sequence is 16 residues long. V was clipped by 1 base and J by 1 base; unmatched bases: 5. Germline loops: CDR1 KGHSH, CDR2 LQKENI.

This clonotype was detected once. This chain links TRBV6-1 with TRBJ2-1, with 10 bases aligning to TRBD2. Losses at the gene ends were 1 base for V and 10 bases for J; bases not matched to a gene: 7. CDR1 is MNHNS and CDR2 is SASEGT in the germline V gene. This CDR3 has 15 residues. The CDR3 DNA follows: TGTGCCAGCAGTGAAGATCAGCGGGGGGGAGGGGAGCAGTTCTTC. Residues: CASSEDQRGGGEQFF.

The sample holds a few counts of this clonotype. A much more abundant neighbour one base away suggests this may be a read error. This CDR3 is missing its conserved last phenylalanine or tryptophan, likely due to a read error. The limits of the CDR3 on the DNA are not certain, so only TCRdb's listed CDR3 is given. This chain joins TRBV14 and TRBJ1-2. The CDR3 sequence runs 9 residues, both termini included. Germline V lookup: CDR1 SGHDN, CDR2 FVKESK. The CDR3 sequence: CASVAGTPS.

This clonotype has ten or more counts. J is TRBJ2-7 and V is TRBV6-5; D gene unclear. CDR3 length: 14 residues. V lost 2 bases and J 4 bases, leaving 12 bases between the germline ends. Per the germline V gene, CDR1 is MNHEY and CDR2 is SVGAGI. The CDR3 DNA is TGTGCCAGCAGTTACGAAGGACGTATGTACGAGCAGTACTTC. Protein: CASSYEGRMYEQYF.

This chain links TRBV5-1 with TRBJ1-1; no clear D gene. V was clipped by 4 bases and J by 3 bases, with 10 bases between them. This CDR3 comprises 13 residues. Germline-derived CDR1 and CDR2 are SGHRS and YFSETQ. The CDR3 reads CASSRGLDTEAFF. Written as DNA, the CDR3 is TGCGCCAGCAGCAGAGGCTTGGACACTGAAGCTTTCTTT.

Many counts were recorded for this clonotype. This rearrangement joins TRBV7-2 to TRBJ2-7, with 7 positions matching TRBD1. V lost 1 base and J lost 3; bases outside the gene matches: 15. This CDR3 region has 18 residues. Germline CDR1 and CDR2: SGHTA and FQGNSA. CDR3 loop: CASSLGRGLTSSHYEQYF. Here the CDR3 DNA reads TGTGCCAGCAGCTTAGGTAGGGGGCTCACCTCCTCTCACTACGAGCAGTACTTC.

The chain couples TRBV7-9 to TRBJ2-3; a weak D match, TRBD2 (5 bases). V was pared by 10 bases and J by 4 bases, with 9 bases between. There are 11 residues in the CDR3. Germline-derived CDR1 and CDR2 are SEHNR and FQNEAQ (reference sequence). The CDR3 nucleotides read TGTGCCACACGGGATGCAGATACGCAGTATTTT. This sequence encodes CATRDADTQYF.

This clonotype was picked up many times. This chain uses TRBV24-1 with TRBJ2-3; D gene unclear. Germline V gene lookup returns CDR1 KGHDR and CDR2 SFDVKD. The CDR3 runs 13 residues. Trimming took 0 bases from V and 7 from J, leaving 7 bases between them. The DNA of the CDR3 is TGTGCCACCAGTGATTTGGCCGGTTATACGCAGTATTTT. As protein: CATSDLAGYTQYF.